This T cell receptor (beta chain) was identified during a study of cytomegalovirus exposure and HLA in healthy donors. The donors were healthy bone marrow donors. V was cut by 0 bases and J by 3 bases, with 9 bases left in between. The germline CDR1 and CDR2 sequences are LGHNA and YSLEER. The CDR3 extends over 16 amino acids. General study findings and limits: Highly shared sequence variants in one cluster were likely a sequencing artifact. Earlier results showed most TCR beta V segments being productive about 87% or about 30% of the time.

Primers: 60 Vbeta forward and 13 Jbeta reverse. Assay: immunoSEQ multiplex PCR; the TCRdb copy retains only in-frame clones and omits some. This sample's clone table lists 29,000 or so clones. Remarks on this clone: Its matching antigen is unknown.

The J gene is TRBJ2-6, the V gene TRBV4-3, with a possible D match to TRBD2 (5 bases). Sequencing input: PBMCs. The source is a young man in good health and CMV-seronegative. The CDR3 loop is CASSQDPGLGANVLTF. CDR3 nucleotide sequence: TGCGCCAGCAGCCAAGATCCCGGACTTGGGGCCAACGTCCTGACTTTC.